Shown below are 7 T cell receptor beta chains from a single sample sequenced in a study of T cell repertoires in cytomegalovirus infection (dated by TCRdb to between 2017 and 2020). Sequencing instrument: Illumina HiSeq 1500. TCRdb trimmed public reads at Q25 via fastp, called clones via MiXCR and kept in-frame beta chains. Merged by CDR3 protein, the rows form single entries marked with the most common genes and DNA. The sample table records approximately 190,000 distinct CDR3 sequences; less than 9.5% of these occur just once. About 4.6% of the sample is taken by the ten largest. Sequencing was done on a sample of PBMCs. Source of these receptors: a human donor in good health (CMV status not recorded). Some clones in this sample may be carry-over from other donors' samples.

The genes are TRBV7-9 and TRBJ1-2; D gene ambiguous. The CDR3 has 14 residues. Germline CDR1 SEHNR, CDR2 FQNEAQ (reference sequence). V was shortened by 5 bases and J by 6 bases, with 16 bases between the two germline ends. CDR3 nucleotides: TGTGCCAGCAGCCTTGCCGGCGGGTATGATGGCTACACCTTC. This gives the protein CASSLAGGYDGYTF.

This clonotype was found a few times. The V gene is TRBV19, the J gene TRBJ2-1; D perhaps matches TRBD1 (6 bases). Germline V gene data show CDR1 as LNHDA and CDR2 as SQIVND (reference sequence). Trimming removed 3 bases from V and 6 bases from J, with 12 bases in between. The CDR3 spans 14 residues. CDR3 in amino acids: CASSIETGPNEQFF. The CDR3 coding sequence is TGTGCCAGTAGTATTGAAACAGGGCCCAATGAGCAGTTCTTC.

This clonotype has a handful of counts. V usage is TRBV29-1 and J usage is TRBJ2-3; D may be TRBD1 or TRBD2 (6 bases each). Trimming took 7 bases from V and 0 from J, leaving 8 bases between them. CDR1 SQVTM and CDR2 ANQGSEA come from the germline V gene. The CDR3 covers 12 residues. The CDR3, as DNA: TGCAGCGGGGGGGCAAGCACAGATACGCAGTATTTT. Its translation is CSGGASTDTQYF.

This clonotype was counted at least ten times. The chain uses TRBV20-1 and TRBJ2-1, with 9 bases that match TRBD2. The CDR3 loop spans 14 amino acids. Looked up from germline, CDR1 is DFQATT and CDR2 is SNEGSKA (reference sequence). CDR3 loop: CSHKRGLALNEQFF. Written as DNA, the CDR3 is TGCAGCCATAAACGAGGACTAGCGTTAAATGAGCAGTTCTTC.

This clonotype was counted many times. V and J are TRBV28 and TRBJ2-1; D is unclear. V lost 1 base and J lost 4, with 5 bases in between. There are 13 residues in the CDR3. Germline-derived CDR1 and CDR2 are MDHEN and SYDVKM. CDR3 region: CASSLFRYNEQFF. DNA for the CDR3: TGTGCCAGCAGTTTATTTCGTTACAATGAGCAGTTCTTC. The full variable domain, rest sourced from reference TRBV28 and TRBJ2-1, is DVKVTQSSRYLVKRTGEKVFLECVQDMDHENMFWYRQDPGLGLRLIYFSYDVKMKEKGDIPEGYSVSREKKERFSLILESASTNQTSMYLCASSLFRYNEQFFGPGTRLTVL.

The chain uses TRBV7-6 and TRBJ1-5; D is uncertain. V was shortened by 5 bases and J by 0 bases, with 14 bases between the two germline ends. The CDR3 runs to 16 residues. Looked up from germline, CDR1 is SGHVS and CDR2 is FNYEAQ. The chain's CDR3 is CASSPAAGYSNQPQHF. CDR3 sequence (DNA): TGTGCCAGCAGCCCAGCGGCTGGTTATAGCAATCAGCCCCAGCATTTT.

This clonotype was counted ten times or more. The rearrangement joins TRBV7-3 to TRBJ2-3; 9 nucleotides agree with TRBD2. Trimming at V came to 1 base and at J to 4 bases, leaving 18 bases not matched to a gene. CDR1 and CDR2 (germline): SGHTA, FQGTGA. The CDR3 is made up of 20 amino acids. CDR3 loop: CASSLMGSGSISWTADTQYF. CDR3 bases: TGTGCCAGCAGCTTAATGGGTAGCGGGAGCATTAGTTGGACCGCAGATACGCAGTATTTT. The full variable domain, its missing parts supplied by reference TRBV7-3 and TRBJ2-3, is GAGVSQTPSNKVTEKGKYVELRCDPISGHTALYWYRQSLGQGPEFLIYFQGTGAADDSGLPNDRFFAVRPEGSVSTLKIQRTERGDSAVYLCASSLMGSGSISWTADTQYFGPGTRLTVL.